The rows below give T cell receptor beta chains drawn from one sample of a study of cytomegalovirus exposure and HLA in healthy donors. The repertoire was sequenced with immunoSEQ multiplex PCR; TCRdb's copy has only in-frame clones and lacks some. The table includes approximately 280,000 clones, approximately 86% detected once. Sequenced: PBMCs. The receptors were gathered from a woman younger than 30 in good health and CMV-seronegative. Both conserved end residues are part of each CDR3. Some rows mark clone size as missing; the rest say once, few, many or name a class of expanded clone.

V gene	clone size	J gene	CDR3 protein
TRBV19	NA	TRBJ1-1	CASSIQRGTEAFF
TRBV7-8	NA	TRBJ2-7	CASSLGGQVYEQYF
TRBV9	NA	TRBJ2-3	CASNSGVPSTDTQYF
TRBV30	NA	TRBJ2-6	CAWGDRRYQSRANVLTF
TRBV4-1	NA	TRBJ1-6	CASSQDTGAPLHF
TRBV6-1	NA	TRBJ1-5	CASSEGRGSNQPQHF
TRBV9	NA	TRBJ2-5	CASSTTGGDRETQYF
TRBV5-8	NA	TRBJ2-7	CASSLDRAYEQYF
TRBV9	once	TRBJ2-5	CASSVEGAGETQYF
TRBV6-5	NA	TRBJ2-7	CASSYSTLGAYEQYF
TRBV19	NA	TRBJ1-2	CASRQGERRYGYTF
TRBV6-5	once	TRBJ2-2	CASSYSKGVTGELFF
TRBV19	few	TRBJ2-1	CASSKGGHDEQFF
TRBV19	few	TRBJ2-7	CATQDRGSSYEQYF
TRBV28	NA	TRBJ2-3	CASSSGQVSYTQYF
TRBV7-8	few	TRBJ1-5	CASSPLLSGGSNQPQHF
TRBV29-1	NA	TRBJ2-7	CSVEDGDRGFYEQYF
TRBV11-2	NA	TRBJ2-7	CASSLDRDSPYEQYF
TRBV18	NA	TRBJ1-6	CASSRRTDPEGPLHF
TRBV5-1	NA	TRBJ2-5	CASSLGDPSEETQYF
TRBV15	NA	TRBJ2-1	CATSNPAGETYNEQFF
TRBV7-9	NA	TRBJ2-5	CASSRTRGLQETQYF
TRBV5-1	few	TRBJ1-2	CASSLEGGQYGYTF
TRBV6-4	NA	TRBJ2-4	CASSQGLAGGGAKNIQYF
TRBV28	NA	TRBJ1-1	CASKGMTGNTEAFF
TRBV28	NA	TRBJ1-4	CASRIQDGGCFF
TRBV11-3	few	TRBJ1-3	CASSPRGLSGNTIYF
TRBV9	NA	TRBJ2-1	CASSEGQGYNEQFF
TRBV6-5	few	TRBJ1-2	CASSYSSSYGYTF
TRBV18	NA	TRBJ1-4	CATAQGRQEKLFF
TRBV16	few	TRBJ2-7	CASSPRTSSYEQYF
TRBV7-2	NA	TRBJ2-5	CASSLGGVLAETQYF
TRBV6-5	NA	TRBJ1-1	CASSYLNTEAFF
TRBV2	NA	TRBJ1-5	CASRGGTGSNQPQHF
TRBV10-2	NA	TRBJ2-7	CASSGQTYEQYF
TRBV29-1	NA	TRBJ1-3	CSVEERDRGPGNTIYF
TRBV5-1	NA	TRBJ2-5	CASSKGQGSSETQYF
TRBV7-3	NA	TRBJ2-2	CASSSTGGTGELFF
TRBV6-1	NA	TRBJ2-3	CASSEWGGIESTDTQYF
TRBV18	NA	TRBJ2-7	CASSPKKTGRYEQYF
TRBV5-1	few	TRBJ2-7	CASGRDSSYEQYF
TRBV7-8	once	TRBJ2-7	CASSLSTSGRPNTQYF
TRBV9	NA	TRBJ2-1	CASSSRLAGGYEQFF
TRBV7-9	NA	TRBJ1-1	CASSLLQVFHTEAFF
TRBV4-1	NA	TRBJ2-5	CASSQVFLAGGGETQYF
TRBV6-5	few	TRBJ2-7	CASRDRGPYEQYF
TRBV11-2	NA	TRBJ1-2	CASSLDPANYGYTF
TRBV9	NA	TRBJ1-5	CASTGTDAGQGAYSNQPQHF
TRBV9	NA	TRBJ2-7	CASSVGTGSSYEQYF
TRBV5-1	NA	TRBJ1-6	CASSQDPGHTSPLHF
TRBV6-1	NA	TRBJ2-7	CASSEAFGSGAYEQYF
TRBV14	NA	TRBJ2-1	CASSPGIAAYNEQFF